Below, 7 T cell receptor beta chains from the same sample are listed, as sequenced in a study of blood T cell repertoires in COVID-19 (dated by TCRdb to the early 2020s). The receptor library was made with the immunoSEQ multiplex PCR assay. TCRdb took this table from immuneACCESS and kept in-frame rearrangements with V and J called. Such tables lack part of the clones; where checked against another copy, unresolved V genes explain under half of the gap, and the rest is unexplained. The sample table contains 95,000 or so clones; only one count was recorded for less than 85% of them. Around 18% of the sample comes from the top ten. Sequenced: peripheral blood. The source is a woman older than 75 with active or convalescent COVID-19.

The V and J genes are TRBV13 and TRBJ2-1; 9 bases match TRBD2. CDR3 size: 18 residues. Per the germline V gene, CDR1 is PRHDT and CDR2 is FYEKMQ (reference sequence). Trimming took 2 bases from V and 6 from J; bases not matched to a gene: 14. The CDR3 here is CASSLLGLAGQGFNEQFF. In nucleotides, the CDR3 is TGTGCCAGCAGCTTATTGGGTCTAGCGGGACAAGGGTTCAATGAGCAGTTCTTC.

This sequence joins TRBV11-3 and TRBJ2-1, with D perhaps matching TRBD1 (8 bases). The CDR3 totals 14 residues. CDR1 is SGHNT, CDR2 YENEEA, per germline. V was pared by 4 bases and J by 8 bases, with 15 bases between. The CDR3 DNA sequence: TGTGCCAGCAGCTCCCGGACAGGGAGGGATGAGCAGTTCTTC. This translates into CASSSRTGRDEQFF. Based on the CDR3 plus reference TRBV11-3 and TRBJ2-1, the full variable domain is EAGVVQSPRYKIIEKKQPVAFWCNPISGHNTLYWYLQNLGQGPELLIRYENEEAVDDSQLPKDRFSAERLKGVDSTLKIQPAELGDSAVYLCASSSRTGRDEQFFGPGTRLTVL.

The chain employs TRBV7-8 and TRBJ2-7; tentative D call: TRBD1 (6 bases). Germline loops: CDR1 SGHVS, CDR2 FQNEAQ. The CDR3 covers 13 residues. The V and J ends lost 5 bases and 5 bases respectively, with 13 bases between them. This CDR3 is CASSVGRGHEQYF. CDR3 sequence (DNA): TGTGCCAGCAGCGTCGGCAGGGGCCACGAGCAGTACTTC.

This chain uses TRBV27 with TRBJ2-7; tentative D call: TRBD1 (5 bases). The V end lost 7 bases, the J end lost 10 bases, and 14 bases lay between the germline ends. The germline CDR1 and CDR2 sequences are MNHEY and SMNVEV (reference sequence). This CDR3 contains 11 residues. CDR3 region: CASTRDSRQYF. The CDR3 DNA sequence: TGTGCCAGCACCCGAGACAGCCGTCAGTACTTC.

The genes are TRBV7-3 and TRBJ1-3, with D possibly TRBD1 on 5 matching bases. The germline V gene encodes CDR1 SGHTA and CDR2 FQGTGA. The length of the CDR3 is 16 residues. V shed 3 bases and J shed 2 bases, with 14 bases lying between them. The CDR3 DNA is TGTGCCAGCAGCTTGCTGCCAGGGCGCACTGGAAACACCATATATTTT. This sequence encodes CASSLLPGRTGNTIYF.

The V call is TRBV5-6, the J call TRBJ1-2, with D unclear. Trimming cost V 4 bases and J 0 bases, with 13 bases left between them. The V gene's germline CDR1 is SGHDT and CDR2 YYEEEE. This CDR3 is 15 amino acids long. CDR3 sequence reads: CASSPEPGSNYGYTF. CDR3 bases: TGTGCCAGCAGCCCCGAGCCAGGCTCTAACTATGGCTACACCTTC.

The CDR3 DNA reads TGTGCCAGCAGCCTCGACAGGAACACCTACGAGCAGTACTTC. Protein product: CASSLDRNTYEQYF. The gene calls are TRBV11-2 and TRBJ2-7; tentatively, D is TRBD1 (6 bases). This CDR3 comprises 14 residues. CDR1 is SGHAT, CDR2 FQNNGV, per germline. V lost 5 bases and J 2 bases, leaving 13 bases between the germline ends. Drawing the rest from reference TRBV11-2 and TRBJ2-7, the complete variable domain is EAGVAQSPRYKIIEKRQSVAFWCNPISGHATLYWYQQILGQGPKLLIQFQNNGVVDDSQLPKDRFSAERLKGVDSTLKIQPAKLEDSAVYLCASSLDRNTYEQYFGPGTRLTVT.